This TCR beta chain was retrieved from a study of blood T cells in healthy people across ages. Isolation of PBMCs gave at least 6 million cells per sample. General observations from the study: A greater number of naive CD4+ cells and higher diversity distinguished long-lived donors from aged donors.

This clonotype was seen a few times. The antigen is undetermined. This CDR3 comprises 10 residues. V was pared by 8 bases and J by 3 bases, with 5 bases between. CDR1 is SNHLY, CDR2 FYNNEI, per germline. Together with a sample-barcoded 5' primer, a J-beta primer mix was included in a second PCR lasting roughly 6 to 12 cycles. TCRdb independently ran MiXCR on the 5' RACE reads; one entry per CDR3 protein. The sample shows hundreds of thousands of distinct CDR3 sequences, over 45% of them seen only once. Sequenced: blood. J is TRBJ2-7 and V is TRBV2; D gene uncertain. This clonotype was obtained from a woman aged 55-70 years in good health. The CDR3 is CASGDYEQYF. The CDR3 coding sequence is TGTGCCAGCGGGGACTACGAGCAGTACTTC.